These T cell receptor beta chains were read from a single sample in a study of blood T cell repertoires in COVID-19. Generated by immunoSEQ multiplex PCR, the TCRdb table keeps only in-frame clones and is missing some. The table shows around 200,000 clones, with 90% occurring only once. Sequences were obtained from peripheral blood. Receptors were obtained from a middle-aged man with acute or convalescent COVID-19. CDR3s include the opening cysteine and the closing phenylalanine or tryptophan. Clone size appears in some rows only: once, few, many, or a class for an expanded clone.

j_call,v_call,clone_size,cdr3_aa
TRBJ1-1,TRBV2,NA,CASRSELTNTEAFF
TRBJ2-7,TRBV27,NA,CASSTTSGSSYEQYF
TRBJ1-2,TRBV10-3,NA,CAIRGSEVGYGYTF
TRBJ1-5,TRBV7-6,few,CASSLGGSGRPHF
TRBJ2-1,TRBV5-4,NA,CASSRSGSSYNEQFF
TRBJ2-6,TRBV28,NA,CASSGLGAGANVLTF
TRBJ2-3,TRBV6-2/TRBV6-3,NA,CASSYSIAGGVRSTDTQYF
TRBJ1-4,TRBV18,NA,CASSPNYLWDRDEKLFF
TRBJ2-1,TRBV5-6,NA,CARPGLEGCEQFF
TRBJ2-3,TRBV7-3,NA,CASNSGGAADTQYF
TRBJ2-1,TRBV4-2,NA,CASSPGWGGEVRNEQFF
TRBJ1-1,TRBV27,NA,CASRETGSGTEAFF
TRBJ1-5,TRBV19,NA,CASSIRDSGPGVGQPQHF
TRBJ2-5,TRBV28,NA,CASSLPHYQETQYF
TRBJ2-1,TRBV7-8,NA,CASSKTSGDSYNEQFF
TRBJ2-1,TRBV29-1,once,CSVDLSGYNEQFF